The 14 T cell receptor beta chains in this list originate from one sample, sequenced in a study of cytomegalovirus exposure and HLA in healthy donors (dated by TCRdb to about 2017). Library preparation employed the immunoSEQ multiplex PCR assay. What TCRdb holds here is the immuneACCESS table cut down to in-frame rearrangements. Part of the clones is not present; checked against another copy, under half of the missing clones reflect an unresolved V gene, and the others are unexplained. For this sample there are about 120,000 clones; approximately 89% appear just once. The ten largest clones add up to approximately 1.8% of the sample. Material: PBMCs. These receptors were obtained from a man aged 18 to 35 in good health and CMV-seronegative.

V is TRBV28 and J is TRBJ1-5; no firm D call. CDR1 is MDHEN, CDR2 SYDVKM, per germline. V was cut by 8 bases and J by 5 bases, with 10 bases left in between. This CDR3 has 12 amino acids. CDR3 amino acids: CASSLVDQPQHF. DNA of the CDR3: TGTGCCAGCTCACTGGTTGATCAGCCCCAGCATTTT. The whole variable domain, remainder taken from reference TRBV28 and TRBJ1-5, is DVKVTQSSRYLVKRTGEKVFLECVQDMDHENMFWYRQDPGLGLRLIYFSYDVKMKEKGDIPEGYSVSREKKERFSLILESASTNQTSMYLCASSLVDQPQHFGDGTRLSIL.

The J gene is TRBJ1-5, the V gene TRBV15, with a weak D call TRBD1 (5 bases). Between the trimmed V and J ends, which lost 2 bases and 0 bases, there was a span of 11 bases. The germline gives CDR1 LNHNV, CDR2 YYDKDF (reference sequence). There are 16 residues in the CDR3. The CDR3 nucleotides are TGTGCCACCAGCAGACCCGGGGGGGATAGCAATCAGCCCCAGCATTTT. The encoded protein is CATSRPGGDSNQPQHF.

The CDR3 DNA sequence: TGTGCCAGCAGCCAGGGGGCCGGCGGCTACACCTTC. Translating gives CASSQGAGGYTF. V usage is TRBV6-5 and J usage is TRBJ1-2; 8 bases map to TRBD1. Germline V lookup: CDR1 MNHEY, CDR2 SVGAGI. Trimming at V came to 6 bases and at J to 8 bases, leaving 5 bases not matched to a gene. This CDR3 has 12 amino acids.

The chain recombines TRBV5-1 with TRBJ2-7, with TRBD1 matching 7 bases. Looked up from germline, CDR1 is SGHRS and CDR2 is YFSETQ. With 7 bases clipped from V and 1 base from J, the junction kept 5 bases outside the gene matches. The CDR3 consists of 13 residues. Written as DNA, the CDR3 is TGCGCCAGCTCACAGGGGAGTTCCTACGAGCAGTACTTC. Translating it yields CASSQGSSYEQYF.

This clone has just one count. The V gene is TRBV11-3, the J gene TRBJ2-2; TRBD1 agrees at 9 bases. V shed 5 bases, J shed 3 bases, and the junction held 4 bases outside the gene matches. The germline V gene encodes CDR1 SGHNT and CDR2 YENEEA. The CDR3 totals 15 residues. The CDR3 DNA is TGTGCCAGCAGCCCGAGGACAGGGGACACCGGGGAGCTGTTTTTT. Protein: CASSPRTGDTGELFF.

In DNA, the CDR3 is TGTGCCAGCAGCTTAGGAGACACGGACTACGAGCAGTACTTC. This encodes CASSLGDTDYEQYF. J is TRBJ2-7 and V is TRBV7-9; D ambiguous. The CDR3 loop spans 14 amino acids. V shed 1 base and J shed 3 bases, with 10 bases lying between them. Germline V CDR1 and CDR2: SEHNR, FQNEAQ (reference sequence).

The V and J genes are TRBV7-8 and TRBJ2-2; D remains unclear. CDR3 length equals 16 residues. Trimming removed 2 bases from V and 3 bases from J, with 13 bases in between. CDR1 and CDR2 from the germline V gene are SGHVS and FQNEAQ. The CDR3, as DNA: TGTGCCAGCAGCTTATCAGTAGACGGGTACACCGGGGAGCTGTTTTTT. It encodes CASSLSVDGYTGELFF. Supplemented by reference TRBV7-8 and TRBJ2-2, the full variable domain reads GAGVSQSPRYKVAKRGQDVALRCDPISGHVSLFWYQQALGQGPEFLTYFQNEAQLDKSGLPSDRFFAERPEGSVSTLKIQRTQQEDSAVYLCASSLSVDGYTGELFFGEGSRLTVL.

The gene calls are TRBV2 and TRBJ2-3; D call uncertain. Germline lookup yields CDR1 SNHLY and CDR2 FYNNEI. V was clipped by 4 bases and J by 2 bases, with 7 bases between them. The CDR3 totals 13 residues. CDR3 coding DNA: TGTGCCAGCAGTGTAGAAACCACAGATACGCAGTATTTT. It yields the protein CASSVETTDTQYF.

The chain carries TRBV11-2 and TRBJ2-6, with D possibly being TRBD1 (6 bases). Germline CDR1 reads SGHAT; CDR2 reads FQNNGV. CDR3 length equals 15 residues. Trimming shortened V by 7 bases and J by 2 bases, and 12 bases separated the two germline ends. The CDR3 sequence: CASNKQGTGANVLTF. The CDR3 coding sequence is TGTGCCAGCAACAAACAGGGCACTGGGGCCAACGTCCTGACTTTC.

This clone was detected only once. This chain connects TRBV7-9 to TRBJ2-3; D gene unclear. The germline V gene has CDR1 SEHNR and CDR2 FQNEAQ (reference sequence). The CDR3 is 10 residues long. V gave up 5 bases and J gave up 10 bases, with 7 bases separating them. The CDR3 loop reads CASSPVAQYF. The CDR3 DNA follows: TGTGCCAGCAGCCCGGTTGCGCAGTATTTT.

The rearrangement links TRBV11-3 to TRBJ1-1; D is unclear. Trimming took 6 bases from V and 0 from J, leaving 14 bases between them. This CDR3 spans 15 amino acids. The V gene's germline CDR1 is SGHNT and CDR2 YENEEA. The CDR3 sequence: CASRRDGLMNTEAFF. The CDR3 DNA sequence: TGTGCCAGCAGGAGAGATGGGCTCATGAACACTGAAGCTTTCTTT.

This chain links TRBV19 with TRBJ2-3; 10 bases are a match to TRBD2. The CDR3 sequence is 14 residues long. Germline trimming cut 4 bases from V and 8 bases from J; bases unmatched to any gene: 6. Germline V gene lookup returns CDR1 LNHDA and CDR2 SQIVND (reference sequence). Here the CDR3 reads CASSTTSGIPTQYF. The CDR3 nucleotides are TGTGCCAGTAGTACTACTAGCGGGATTCCTACGCAGTATTTT.

V and J are TRBV6-6 and TRBJ2-3, with no clear D. The CDR3 is 15 residues long. The germline V gene encodes CDR1 MNHNY and CDR2 SVGAGI (reference sequence). The V gene lost 5 bases and the J gene lost 3 bases, with 15 bases spanning the gap. CDR3 amino acids: CASSLGLQGTDTQYF. The CDR3 bases are TGTGCCAGCAGTCTCGGGTTGCAAGGAACAGATACGCAGTATTTT.

This chain joins TRBV11-2 and TRBJ2-6, with 9 positions matching TRBD1. The trim removed 5 bases at V and 0 bases at J, leaving 11 bases unmatched. CDR3 length: 19 residues. Germline V gives CDR1 SGHAT, CDR2 FQNNGV. The CDR3 DNA follows: TGTGCCAGCAGCCCGGGACAGGGTCGGGTTAACTCTGGGGCCAACGTCCTGACTTTC. Translating gives CASSPGQGRVNSGANVLTF.